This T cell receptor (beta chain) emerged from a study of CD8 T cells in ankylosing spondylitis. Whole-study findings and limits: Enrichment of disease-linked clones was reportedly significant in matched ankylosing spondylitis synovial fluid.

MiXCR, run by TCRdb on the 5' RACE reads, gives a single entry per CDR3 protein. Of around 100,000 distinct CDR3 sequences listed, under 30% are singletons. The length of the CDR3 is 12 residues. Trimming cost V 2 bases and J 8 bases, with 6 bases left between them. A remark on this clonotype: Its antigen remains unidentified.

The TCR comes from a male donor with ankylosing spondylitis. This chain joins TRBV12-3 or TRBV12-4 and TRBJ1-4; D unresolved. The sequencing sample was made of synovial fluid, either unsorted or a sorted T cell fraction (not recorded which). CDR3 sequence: CASSLFGEKLFF. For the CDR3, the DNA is TGTGCCAGCAGTTTATTCGGAGAAAAACTGTTTTTT.